A selection of T cell receptor beta chains follows, all from one sample in a study of Tregs in tolerant kidney transplant recipients. Antigens for these TCRs are unknown. Method: immunoSEQ multiplex PCR; TCRdb's copy keeps in-frame clones and lacks some. There are around 30,000 clones in the sample; 82% occur only once, and 2% to 2.5% lies in the top ten. Sequencing was carried out using Tregs from blood cultured with allogeneic cells. The receptors derive from a human donor in good health. Each CDR3 is given with its conserved first and last residue. D genes are given only for firm matches. Clone size appears in some rows only: once, few, many, or a class for an expanded clone.

NA,TRBJ1-2,TRBV5-1,NA,TGCGCCAGCAGTCCCGGACAGAACTATGGCTACACCTTC,CASSPGQNYGYTF
NA,TRBJ2-7,TRBV7-2,NA,TGTGCCAGCAGCTCCGACCCCCCCGGGGGCGCGGGGAGACACGAGCAGTACTTC,CASSSDPPGGAGRHEQYF
NA,TRBJ2-3,TRBV7-2,TRBD2,TGTGCCAGCAGCTTACGCGGTGGGGAGGGCACGCAGTATTTT,CASSLRGGEGTQYF
NA,TRBJ1-2,TRBV30,TRBD1,TGTGCCTGGAGTGTACTTGGGACAGAATATGGCTACACCTTC,CAWSVLGTEYGYTF
NA,TRBJ2-7,TRBV9,NA,TGTGCCAGCAGCGTAGCTACGGGGGAGCAGTACTTC,CASSVATGEQYF
NA,TRBJ2-7,TRBV14,NA,TGTGCCAGCAGCCGAATGAGGGGGGACACACAGTACTTC,CASSRMRGDTQYF
NA,TRBJ2-1,TRBV30,NA,TGTGCCTGGAGCCCTACCTACAATGAGCAGTTCTTC,CAWSPTYNEQFF
NA,TRBJ1-6,TRBV27,NA,TGTGCCAGCAGACGGTGGGGGGGGGAAGCACCCCTCCACTTT,CASRRWGGEAPLHF
few,TRBJ1-2,TRBV7-9,NA,TGTGCCAGCAGCTTGTCAGGGGAGGATGGCTACACCTTC,CASSLSGEDGYTF
NA,TRBJ2-3,TRBV6-1,TRBD1,TGTGCCAGCTCACACAGGGGTTTCACAGATACGCAGTATTTT,CASSHRGFTDTQYF
NA,TRBJ2-7,TRBV7-6,NA,TGTGCCAGCAGCTTAGCTGGACTGGGAAGTGGCGAGCAGTACTTC,CASSLAGLGSGEQYF
NA,TRBJ1-4,TRBV4-1,NA,TGCGCCAGCAGCCAAGATGCGGGAGGTGCAACTAATGAAAAACTGTTTTTT,CASSQDAGGATNEKLFF
once,TRBJ2-7,TRBV6-1,NA,TGTGCCAGCAGTGACATGACAGGTCTTCGGCAGTACTTC,CASSDMTGLRQYF
NA,TRBJ1-1,TRBV19,NA,TGTGCCAGTAGTATCGGGTTAGGGTCCACTGAAGCTTTCTTT,CASSIGLGSTEAFF
few,TRBJ1-3,TRBV7-9,NA,TGTGCCAGCAGCTGGGTGGACGCTGGAAACACCATATATTTT,CASSWVDAGNTIYF
NA,TRBJ1-4,TRBV19,TRBD1,TGTGCCACCCGACAGGGGGCGCGTGAAAAACTGTTTTTT,CATRQGAREKLFF
NA,TRBJ1-1,TRBV27,NA,TGTGCCACCCGGGGAATTTGGACTGAAGCTTTCTTT,CATRGIWTEAFF
NA,TRBJ1-5,TRBV6-6,NA,TGTGCCAGCAGTTACCAGTACGATCAGCCCCAGCATTTT,CASSYQYDQPQHF
NA,TRBJ2-3,TRBV4-1,NA,TGCGCCAGCAGCCAACCCGATAGCACAGATACGCAGTATTTT,CASSQPDSTDTQYF
NA,TRBJ1-2,TRBV21-1,NA,TGTGCCAGCAGCAAAGAGAATTCGAACAGATCCAGGCCTAACTATGGCTACACCTTC,CASSKENSNRSRPNYGYTF
NA,TRBJ1-2,TRBV7-2,TRBD1,TGTGCCAGCAGGGTGAACAGGGGGTATATGTATGATTACACCTTC,CASRVNRGYMYDYTF
NA,TRBJ1-1,TRBV15,NA,TGTGCCACCAGCAGAGAAGGACGGTGGGGTACTGAAGCTTTCTTT,CATSREGRWGTEAFF
NA,TRBJ2-3,TRBV19,TRBD2,TGTGCCAGTAGTATACAACGGGGGGGACTAGATACGCAGTATTTT,CASSIQRGGLDTQYF
NA,TRBJ2-7,TRBV10-2,NA,TGCGCCAGCGGGCTGGGAATCTACGAGCAGTACTTC,CASGLGIYEQYF
once,TRBJ1-3,TRBV7-6,NA,TGTGCCAGCAGCTTAAAGGGTCCACCCTCTGGAAACACCATATATTTT,CASSLKGPPSGNTIYF
once,TRBJ2-2,TRBV11-2,NA,TGTGCCAGCAGCTTATCGGGGGATCTTAACACCGGGGAGCTGTTTTTT,CASSLSGDLNTGELFF
NA,TRBJ2-5,TRBV2,NA,TGTGCCAGCAGCGGGACTCAAGAGACCCAGTACTTC,CASSGTQETQYF
once,TRBJ2-5,TRBV6-1,NA,TGTGCCAGCAGTGAAGCTGGGAGACAAGAGACCCAGTACTTC,CASSEAGRQETQYF
NA,TRBJ1-1,TRBV5-8,NA,TGTGCCAGCAGCTCCAGGAGGGGAGGTGAAGCTTTCTTT,CASSSRRGGEAFF
NA,TRBJ2-1,TRBV10-3,TRBD2,TGTGCCATCAGTGAGTATGCGGGAGGATCCTACAATGAGCAGTTCTTC,CAISEYAGGSYNEQFF
NA,TRBJ2-5,TRBV5-1,NA,TGCGCCAGCAGCTTAACGGGGGCAGCTCTAGAGACCCAGTACTTC,CASSLTGAALETQYF
NA,TRBJ2-5,TRBV5-6,NA,TGTGCCAGCAGCTTTGTGGGCCAAGAGACCCAGTACTTC,CASSFVGQETQYF
few,TRBJ2-3,TRBV10-1,NA,TGCGCCAGCAGTGAGTCGATCTCGGGGGGCCGGCACTATACGCAGTATTTT,CASSESISGGRHYTQYF
NA,TRBJ2-7,TRBV7-6,NA,TGTGCCAGCAGCTTAGTTGGGGCAGGGGTCCCCTACGAGCAGTACTTC,CASSLVGAGVPYEQYF
NA,TRBJ2-3,TRBV7-9,NA,TGTGCCAGCAGCTTAAGTACAGGGTCAGCAGATACGCAGTATTTT,CASSLSTGSADTQYF
NA,TRBJ1-1,TRBV5-1,NA,TGCGCCAGCGTCCGGTCCACACAGGGCGACACTGAAGCTTTCTTT,CASVRSTQGDTEAFF
NA,TRBJ1-1,TRBV7-2,NA,TGTGCCAGCAGCTTAACGGGGTTTCAAGCTTTCTTT,CASSLTGFQAFF
NA,TRBJ2-1,TRBV7-2,NA,TGTGCCAGCACCAAGGGGGGACTACACTCCTACAATGAGCAGTTCTTC,CASTKGGLHSYNEQFF
NA,TRBJ2-7,TRBV2,TRBD1,TGTGCCAGCGTGACAGGGACAGCCCTCGGGGAGCAGTACTTC,CASVTGTALGEQYF
NA,TRBJ1-4,TRBV14,NA,TGTGCCAGCAGCCGGGTTTGGGGGTCTAATGAAAAACTGTTTTTT,CASSRVWGSNEKLFF
once,TRBJ2-1,TRBV5-5,TRBD2,TGTGCCAGCAGCTTGGGAGCGGGGGGCTACAATGAGCAGTTCTTC,CASSLGAGGYNEQFF
few,TRBJ1-2,TRBV7-2,NA,TGTGCCAGCAGCTCCCACGCCTTTGATGGCTACACCTTC,CASSSHAFDGYTF
NA,TRBJ2-5,TRBV18,NA,TGTGCCAGCTCACCACGGGAGGAGACCCAGTACTTC,CASSPREETQYF
NA,TRBJ2-3,TRBV7-2,NA,TGTGCCAGCAGCTTCAGCGAGACCACAAGCGGGTATTTT,CASSFSETTSGYF
medium-sized,TRBJ1-5,TRBV7-8,TRBD1,TGTGCCAGCAGTAGCGAGACAGGGGTAAATCAGCCCCAGCATTTT,CASSSETGVNQPQHF
NA,TRBJ1-2,TRBV19,NA,TGTGCCAGTAGTATAGATATTAAGGGAGTCTGGCACGGCTACACCTTC,CASSIDIKGVWHGYTF
NA,TRBJ2-7,TRBV10-3,TRBD2,TGTGCCATCAGTGAGCGGGCTAGCGGGAGCTCCTACGAGCAGTACTTC,CAISERASGSSYEQYF
NA,TRBJ1-2,TRBV7-9,NA,TGTGCCAGCAGCTTAGGTTTCTATTATGGCTACACCTTC,CASSLGFYYGYTF
NA,TRBJ1-2,TRBV11-2,TRBD1,TGTGCCAGCAGCCTACAATCAGGGGGCCACTATGGCTACACCTTC,CASSLQSGGHYGYTF
once,TRBJ2-7,TRBV19,TRBD2,TGTGCCAGTAGCGGGAGGACCGGAGGCGGGTGGTTCTACGAGCAGTACTTC,CASSGRTGGGWFYEQYF
few,TRBJ2-6,TRBV5-1,TRBD1,TGCGCCAGCAGCGCTACAGGGGGCAGGACTGGGGCCAACGTCCTGACTTTC,CASSATGGRTGANVLTF
NA,TRBJ2-3,TRBV7-2,TRBD1,TGTGCCAGCTTCCCGAGGGGGCCCACCACAGATACGCAGTATTTT,CASFPRGPTTDTQYF
NA,TRBJ2-7,TRBV7-9,NA,TGTGCCAGCAGCTCACAGGCGCCCCGGGGCGAGCAGTACTTC,CASSSQAPRGEQYF
NA,TRBJ2-5,TRBV4-3,NA,TGCGCCAGCAGCCGCTGGCCCCAAGAGACCCAGTACTTC,CASSRWPQETQYF
NA,TRBJ2-7,TRBV10-3,NA,TGTGCCATCATGAGACAGGCGGACGAGCAGTACTTC,CAIMRQADEQYF
once,TRBJ2-1,TRBV7-6,NA,TGTGCCAGCAGCCCCAGGACCCCGTCGAGTGAGCAGTTCTTC,CASSPRTPSSEQFF
once,TRBJ2-7,TRBV6-1,NA,TGTGCCAGCAGTCGGACCTCCATCTACGAGCAGTACTTC,CASSRTSIYEQYF
few,TRBJ2-7,TRBV2,TRBD1,TGTGCCAGCAGTGTGGGACAGGGGGCTATTTACGAGCAGTACTTC,CASSVGQGAIYEQYF
NA,TRBJ2-5,TRBV5-4,NA,TGTGCCACCCACACAGGGACTGTCCAAGAGACCCAGTACTTC,CATHTGTVQETQYF
NA,TRBJ1-4,TRBV5-1,NA,TGCGCCAGCAGCCCGGGACGGGCGTATCTTCAGGAAAAACTGTTTTTT,CASSPGRAYLQEKLFF